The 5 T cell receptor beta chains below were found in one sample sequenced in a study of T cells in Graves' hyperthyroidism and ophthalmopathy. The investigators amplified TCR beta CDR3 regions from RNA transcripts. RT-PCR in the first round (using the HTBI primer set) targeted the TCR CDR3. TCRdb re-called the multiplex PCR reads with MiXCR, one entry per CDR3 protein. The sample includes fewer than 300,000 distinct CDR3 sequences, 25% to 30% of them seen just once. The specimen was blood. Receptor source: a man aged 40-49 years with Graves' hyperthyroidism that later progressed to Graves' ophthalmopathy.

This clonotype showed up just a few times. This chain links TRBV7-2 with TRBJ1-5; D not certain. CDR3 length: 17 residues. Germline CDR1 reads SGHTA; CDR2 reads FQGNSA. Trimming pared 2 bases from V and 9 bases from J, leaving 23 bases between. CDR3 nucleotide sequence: TGTGCCAGCAGCTTATTGGGTAAGGACGGAGTTTTTTGGCCCCAGCATTTT. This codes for CASSLLGKDGVFWPQHF.

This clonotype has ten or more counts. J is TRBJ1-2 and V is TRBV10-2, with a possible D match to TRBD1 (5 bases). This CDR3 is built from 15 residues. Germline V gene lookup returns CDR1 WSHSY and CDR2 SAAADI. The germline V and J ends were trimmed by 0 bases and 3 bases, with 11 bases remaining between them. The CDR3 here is CASSESPGTHYGYTF. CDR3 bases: TGCGCCAGCAGTGAGTCGCCAGGGACCCACTATGGCTACACCTTC.

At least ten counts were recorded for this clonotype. CDR3 sequence reads: CASSLWGNTGELFF. The CDR3 DNA reads TGTGCCAGCAGCTTATGGGGGAACACCGGGGAGCTGTTTTTT. The J gene is TRBJ2-2, the V gene TRBV7-3; the D is unclear. V dropped 2 bases and J dropped 1 base, with 5 bases sitting between them. The CDR3 covers 14 residues. The germline V gene encodes CDR1 SGHTA and CDR2 FQGTGA.

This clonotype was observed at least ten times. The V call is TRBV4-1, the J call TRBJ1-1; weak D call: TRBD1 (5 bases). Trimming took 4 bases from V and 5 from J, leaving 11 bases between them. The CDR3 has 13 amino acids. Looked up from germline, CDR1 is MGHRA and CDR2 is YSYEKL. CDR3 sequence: CASSRQIWTEAFF. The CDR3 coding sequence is TGCGCCAGCAGCCGACAGATTTGGACTGAAGCTTTCTTT.

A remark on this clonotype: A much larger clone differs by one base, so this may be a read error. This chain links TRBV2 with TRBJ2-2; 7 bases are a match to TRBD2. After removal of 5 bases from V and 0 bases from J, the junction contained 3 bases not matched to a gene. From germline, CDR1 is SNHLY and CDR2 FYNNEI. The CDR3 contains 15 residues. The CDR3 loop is CASSSLAANTGELFF. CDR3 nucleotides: TGTGCCAGCAGTTCCCTAGCGGCGAACACCGGGGAGCTGTTTTTT. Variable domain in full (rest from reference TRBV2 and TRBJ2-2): EPEVTQTPSHQVTQMGQEVILRCVPISNHLYFYWYRQILGQKVEFLVSFYNNEISEKSEIFDDQFSVERPDGSNFTLKIRSTKLEDSAMYFCASSSLAANTGELFFGEGSRLTVL.